One and the same sample provided the 23 T cell receptor beta chains below, sequenced in a study of cytomegalovirus exposure and HLA in healthy donors. The primer mix had 60 Vbeta and 13 Jbeta primers. TCRdb's copy holds only in-frame clones and misses some; the assay was immunoSEQ multiplex PCR. The sample contains about 160,000 clones, about two thirds of which appear only once. Sequencing was done on a sample of PBMCs. These receptors were obtained from a woman under 40 in good health and CMV-seronegative.

The chain joins TRBV10-3 to TRBJ2-7; D call uncertain. This CDR3 spans 14 amino acids. Germline loops: CDR1 ENHRY, CDR2 SYGVKD. V was clipped by 5 bases and J by 5 bases, with 16 bases between them. Written as DNA, the CDR3 is TGTGCCATCAGTCGCCTAACGGTTCGGGACGAGCAGTACTTC. Residues: CAISRLTVRDEQYF.

The chain joins TRBV6-6 to TRBJ2-1; D gene ambiguous. With 2 bases removed from V and 8 bases from J, the gap between germline ends came to 7 bases. This CDR3 has 12 residues. Per germline, CDR1 MNHNY and CDR2 SVGAGI (reference sequence). The CDR3 nucleotides are TGTGCCAGCAGTTACACGGTCGATGAGCAGTTCTTC. Its protein is CASSYTVDEQFF.

The V and J genes are TRBV30 and TRBJ2-3, with 7 nucleotides matching TRBD1. J gave up 2 bases and V 2 bases, and 4 bases lay outside the gene matches. Germline values: CDR1 GTSNPN, CDR2 SVGIG (reference sequence). The CDR3 runs to 14 residues. The CDR3 DNA reads as TGTGCCTGGAGTCTCCAGGGGGTCACAGATACGCAGTATTTT. It specifies CAWSLQGVTDTQYF.

In this sample, this clone turned up a few times. V usage is TRBV5-6 and J usage is TRBJ1-1; the D is unclear. From germline, CDR1 is SGHDT and CDR2 YYEEEE. V was cut by 2 bases and J by 1 base, with 6 bases left in between. CDR3 length equals 13 residues. CDR3: CASSFGRNTEAFF. The CDR3 region has the DNA TGTGCCAGCAGCTTCGGGAGGAACACTGAAGCTTTCTTT.

The chain couples TRBV5-6 to TRBJ1-4; 7 bases map to TRBD1. The CDR3 covers 16 residues. V shed 2 bases, J shed 8 bases, and the junction held 12 bases outside the gene matches. Looked up from germline, CDR1 is SGHDT and CDR2 is YYEEEE. Here the CDR3 DNA reads TGTGCCAGCAGCTTTAGTAGGACAGGAGGGGACGAAAAACTGTTTTTT. Protein sequence: CASSFSRTGGDEKLFF.

The rearrangement joins TRBV7-9 to TRBJ2-2; 9 bases are shared with TRBD1. CDR3 length equals 15 residues. CDR1 is SEHNR and CDR2 is FQNEAQ in the germline V gene (reference sequence). Trimming took 6 bases from V and 5 from J; bases not matched to a gene: 7. The CDR3 nucleotides read TGTGCCAGCAGGGTCATGACAGGGGGTACCGGGGAGCTGTTTTTT. Translated, it gives CASRVMTGGTGELFF.

The chain is built from TRBV4-3 and TRBJ2-7; D not certain. The CDR3 length is 18 residues. Germline V gene lookup returns CDR1 LGHNA and CDR2 YSLEER. V was pared by 1 base and J by 2 bases, with 21 bases between. The CDR3 loop is CASSQARNGHSRTYEQYF. CDR3 DNA sequence: TGCGCCAGCAGCCAAGCCCGCAATGGGCACAGTAGAACCTACGAGCAGTACTTC.

This chain connects TRBV7-9 to TRBJ2-3; D gene uncertain. V dropped 4 bases and J dropped 2 bases, with 7 bases sitting between them. Germline CDR1 is SEHNR and CDR2 is FQNEAQ (reference sequence). The CDR3 has 13 residues. CDR3 loop: CASSSFYTDTQYF. CDR3 in DNA: TGTGCCAGCAGCTCTTTCTACACAGATACGCAGTATTTT.

This clone was picked up one time. This sequence joins TRBV15 and TRBJ1-4, with no clear D. CDR1 and CDR2 from the germline V gene are LNHNV and YYDKDF (reference sequence). The CDR3 spans 16 residues. Trimming cost V 0 bases and J 0 bases, with 8 bases left between them. The chain's CDR3 is CATSRDRGSTNEKLFF. The CDR3 DNA sequence: TGTGCCACCAGCAGAGATCGGGGATCAACTAATGAAAAACTGTTTTTT.

The V and J genes are TRBV7-8 and TRBJ2-1; 7 positions match TRBD2. Trimming removed 4 bases from V and 0 bases from J; junction bases left unmatched: 9. Germline assignment: CDR1 SGHVS and CDR2 FQNEAQ. The length of the CDR3 is 17 residues. CDR3 sequence: CASSSGGGAVSYNEQFF. The CDR3 DNA reads TGTGCCAGCAGCTCCGGGGGAGGGGCGGTCTCCTACAATGAGCAGTTCTTC.

This chain connects TRBV7-9 to TRBJ2-2; the D gene is possibly TRBD2 (5 bases). Between the trimmed V and J ends, which lost 3 bases and 5 bases, there was a span of 13 bases. The CDR3 extends over 15 amino acids. Germline V gene sequence: CDR1 SEHNR, CDR2 FQNEAQ (reference sequence). As DNA, the CDR3 is TGTGCCAGCAGCTTCGGCGGGCATAGAACCGGGGAGCTGTTTTTT. The encoded protein is CASSFGGHRTGELFF. Full variable domain (remainder filled in from reference TRBV7-9 and TRBJ2-2): DTGVSQNPRHKITKRGQNVTFRCDPISEHNRLYWYRQTLGQGPEFLTYFQNEAQLEKSRLLSDRFSAERPKGSFSTLEIQRTEQGDSAMYLCASSFGGHRTGELFFGEGSRLTVL.

The rearrangement joins TRBV6-4 to TRBJ2-6; 7 bases match TRBD1. Germline V gene data show CDR1 as MRHNA and CDR2 as SNTAGT. CDR3 length: 17 residues. V lost 0 bases and J lost 0; bases outside the gene matches: 2. The DNA of the CDR3 is TGTGCCAGCAGTGACTCGTCAGGGGGCTCTGGGGCCAACGTCCTGACTTTC. Amino acids: CASSDSSGGSGANVLTF.

As to this clone: The junction departs from germline at one end; a sequencing error may be responsible. The CDR3 is CSSSLAGQLLYF. The CDR3 bases are TGTTCCAGCAGCTTAGCGGGACAGTTGTTGTACTTC. The chain recombines TRBV7-9 with TRBJ2-7; TRBD2 is a possible D gene (8 bases). This CDR3 is 12 amino acids long. Per the germline V gene, CDR1 is SEHNR and CDR2 is FQNEAQ (reference sequence).

The chain combines TRBV7-9 with TRBJ2-7; D is unresolved. This CDR3 has 12 residues. Germline-derived CDR1 and CDR2 are SEHNR and FQNEAQ (reference sequence). Trimming removed 1 base from V and 5 bases from J, with 6 bases in between. The CDR3 region is CASSLGQNEQYF. The CDR3 nucleotides read TGTGCCAGCAGCTTAGGGCAGAACGAGCAGTACTTC.

This clone was detected once. The chain combines TRBV2 with TRBJ1-1; possibly TRBD1 for D (5 bases). Germline values: CDR1 SNHLY, CDR2 FYNNEI. Trimming pared 4 bases from V and 7 bases from J, leaving 19 bases between. The CDR3 covers 15 residues. CDR3 DNA sequence: TGTGCCAGCAGTGGTCTGGGGGGACGCTACGGTGAAGCTTTCTTT. Its protein product is CASSGLGGRYGEAFF.

This sequence joins TRBV2 and TRBJ1-4; 9 bases align to TRBD1. CDR3 length: 14 amino acids. J was trimmed by 8 bases and V by 1 base; bases with no gene match: 2. Germline V gives CDR1 SNHLY, CDR2 FYNNEI. The CDR3 region has the DNA TGTGCCAGCAGTGAAGACAGGGGGCGGGAAAAACTGTTTTTT. Amino acids: CASSEDRGREKLFF.

A single count supports this clone. The same CDR3 can be traced to other DNA sequences in this sample. The V call is TRBV5-4, the J call TRBJ2-7; 7 nucleotides match TRBD2. CDR3 size: 13 residues. CDR1 and CDR2 from the germline V gene are SGHNT and YYREEE (reference sequence). The junction had 4 bases not matched to a gene; V was cut back by 3 bases and J by 4 bases. The CDR3 DNA reads TGTGCCAGCAGCTCTGGGGGGGTGTACGAGCAGTACTTC. Protein product: CASSSGGVYEQYF.

The table lists this clone with a few counts. The rearrangement links TRBV7-9 to TRBJ2-5; 9 nucleotides line up with TRBD2. This CDR3 has 17 amino acids. Germline loops: CDR1 SEHNR, CDR2 FQNEAQ (reference sequence). V lost 0 bases and J lost 1; bases outside the gene matches: 6. CDR3 in DNA: TGTGCCAGCAGCTTAGCACTGACGGGACTAGCCCAAGAGACCCAGTACTTC. Protein sequence: CASSLALTGLAQETQYF. Full variable domain (remainder filled in from reference TRBV7-9 and TRBJ2-5): DTGVSQNPRHKITKRGQNVTFRCDPISEHNRLYWYRQTLGQGPEFLTYFQNEAQLEKSRLLSDRFSAERPKGSFSTLEIQRTEQGDSAMYLCASSLALTGLAQETQYFGPGTRLLVL.

The rearrangement links TRBV19 to TRBJ1-1; D unclear. The ends were cut back, 6 bases at V and 3 bases at J, with 11 bases in the middle. The CDR3 contains 13 residues. Looked up from germline, CDR1 is LNHDA and CDR2 is SQIVND (reference sequence). The DNA for the CDR3 is TGTGCCAGTAGCGAGACCGCGGACACTGAAGCTTTCTTT. Its translation: CASSETADTEAFF.

V is TRBV10-3 and J is TRBJ1-2; a weak D match, TRBD1 (6 bases). This CDR3 is 13 amino acids long. V was shortened by 3 bases and J by 7 bases, with 12 bases between the two germline ends. Germline V lookup: CDR1 ENHRY, CDR2 SYGVKD. CDR3 nucleotide sequence: TGTGCCATCAGTGAACCGGGGACACCTGGCTACACCTTC. Protein product: CAISEPGTPGYTF.

The gene calls are TRBV5-1 and TRBJ1-1; 10 bases agree with TRBD1. Germline V lookup: CDR1 SGHRS, CDR2 YFSETQ. CDR3 length: 15 amino acids. With V trimmed by 5 bases and J by 5 bases, 9 bases remained unmatched. The CDR3, as DNA: TGCGCCAGCAGGCCGGGACAGGGGTTTAGGACTGAAGCTTTCTTT. Translated: CASRPGQGFRTEAFF. Full variable domain (missing parts from reference TRBV5-1 and TRBJ1-1): KAGVTQTPRYLIKTRGQQVTLSCSPISGHRSVSWYQQTPGQGLQFLFEYFSETQRNKGNFPGRFSGRQFSNSRSEMNVSTLELGDSALYLCASRPGQGFRTEAFFGQGTRLTVV.

This chain joins TRBV11-3 and TRBJ2-1; D is perhaps TRBD2 (5 bases). The germline V gene has CDR1 SGHNT and CDR2 YENEEA. The CDR3 has 16 amino acids. Trimming stripped 1 base from V and 4 bases from J, with 14 bases between. The CDR3 bases are TGTGCCAGCAGCTTAGGAGGGAAGAGGGATTACAATGAGCAGTTCTTC. Residues: CASSLGGKRDYNEQFF.

The chain links TRBV5-4 to TRBJ2-7, with D perhaps TRBD1 (6 bases). The CDR3 spans 12 residues. In germline, CDR1 is SGHNT, CDR2 YYREEE (reference sequence). V shed 6 bases and J shed 6 bases, with 13 bases lying between them. Here the CDR3 reads CASTNLGAEQYF. CDR3 coding DNA: TGTGCCAGCACCAACTTGGGGGCCGAGCAGTACTTC.